These 10 T cell receptor beta chains were all obtained from the same sample, sequenced in a study of blood T cells in healthy people across ages. A sample-barcoded 5' primer and a J-beta primer mix were used in a second PCR of roughly 7 to 11 cycles. TCRdb passed the 5' RACE reads through MiXCR, listing each CDR3 protein once. Among around 870,000 distinct CDR3 sequences listed, 25% to 35% were seen once. The sequencing input was blood. Receptor source: a woman over 75 in good health.

V and J are TRBV20-1 and TRBJ2-4, with TRBD2 as a possible D gene (6 bases). V was trimmed by 4 bases and J by 13 bases, leaving 20 bases between them. The CDR3 extends over 13 amino acids. Looked up from germline, CDR1 is DFQATT and CDR2 is SNEGSKA (reference sequence). The CDR3, as DNA: TGCAGTGCTACAAGACTAGGAGTAGGTGAGCAGTACTTC. Translating gives CSATRLGVGEQYF.

The CDR3 spells CATSREPRGSYNEQFF. The CDR3 DNA follows: TGTGCCACCAGCAGAGAACCCAGGGGCTCCTACAATGAGCAGTTCTTC. V is TRBV15 and J is TRBJ2-1; possible D gene TRBD1, 6 bases. Looked up from germline, CDR1 is LNHNV and CDR2 is YYDKDF (reference sequence). The V end lost 0 bases, the J end lost 0 bases, and 9 bases lay between the germline ends. This CDR3 spans 16 amino acids.

This clonotype occurred many times. The chain recombines TRBV6-2 or TRBV6-3 with TRBJ2-1; 7 bases align to TRBD1. The CDR3 has 15 amino acids. Germline V gene sequence: CDR1 MNHEY, CDR2 SVGEGT. V lost 0 bases to trimming and J lost 1 base; unmatched junction nucleotides: 0. The CDR3 spells CASSYSGQSYNEQFF. The CDR3 nucleotides are TGTGCCAGCAGTTACTCGGGACAGTCCTACAATGAGCAGTTCTTC.

This clonotype was observed many times. The J gene is TRBJ2-5, the V gene TRBV12-3 or TRBV12-4, with TRBD2 identical over 10 bases. Unmatched junction bases numbered 9, after V lost 1 base and J lost 7 bases. CDR3 length: 16 residues. CDR3 amino acids: CASSLGGTSVGGTQYF. The CDR3 nucleotides are TGTGCCAGCAGTTTAGGGGGGACTAGCGTAGGTGGGACCCAGTACTTC.

This clonotype has a handful of counts. V is TRBV30 and J is TRBJ2-7; D call uncertain. Germline values: CDR1 GTSNPN, CDR2 SVGIG (reference sequence). V was cut by 1 base and J by 3 bases, with 4 bases left in between. This CDR3 region has 11 residues. CDR3 loop: CAWSEGYEQYF. The DNA for the CDR3 is TGTGCCTGGAGTGAAGGCTACGAGCAGTACTTC. The full variable domain, completed using reference TRBV30 and TRBJ2-7, is SQTIHQWPATLVQPVGSPLSLECTVEGTSNPNLYWYRQAAGRGLQLLFYSVGIGQISSEVPQNLSASRPQDRQFILSSKKLLLSDSGFYLCAWSEGYEQYFGPGTRLTVT.

Notes on this clonotype: No conserved phenylalanine or tryptophan ends this CDR3, so it is likely a read error. V usage is TRBV30 and J usage is TRBJ1-2; D not resolved. The CDR3 has 15 residues. Germline CDR1 GTSNPN, CDR2 SVGIG (reference sequence). V was cut by 0 bases and J by 1 base, with 12 bases left in between. This CDR3 reads CAWSVRGSGNYGYTC. Written as DNA, the CDR3 is TGTGCCTGGAGTGTACGTGGCAGCGGTAACTATGGCTACACCTGC.

This rearrangement joins TRBV5-1 to TRBJ1-5, with D unresolved. Germline assignment: CDR1 SGHRS and CDR2 YFSETQ. Deletions cut 0 bases from V and 4 bases from J, with 11 bases between. The CDR3 is 15 amino acids. CDR3 nucleotides: TGCGCCAGCAGCTTGGGATCCGCCCCTAATCAGCCCCAGCATTTT. Translation: CASSLGSAPNQPQHF.

The genes are TRBV5-1 and TRBJ2-7, with TRBD1 identical over 7 bases. The V gene end was trimmed by 0 bases and the J gene end by 2 bases; junction bases not matched to a gene: 5. This CDR3 spans 15 amino acids. Germline loops: CDR1 SGHRS, CDR2 YFSETQ. CDR3 amino acids: CASSLELQGTYEQYF. CDR3 nucleotide sequence: TGCGCCAGCAGCTTGGAACTACAGGGGACCTACGAGCAGTACTTC.

This clonotype turned up a few times. The chain uses TRBV18 and TRBJ1-2; no clear D gene. The V end lost 7 bases, the J end lost 3 bases, and 12 bases lay between the germline ends. Germline-derived CDR1 and CDR2 are KGHSH and LQKENI. This CDR3 region has 13 residues. The CDR3 nucleotides read TGTGCCAGCTTCAGTACTACAGACTATGGCTACACCTTC. It translates to CASFSTTDYGYTF.

A remark on this clonotype: This sequence may be a read error, since a much larger clone differs from it by one base. The chain carries TRBV6-2 or TRBV6-3 and TRBJ2-4, with D unresolved. The closer fit of TRBJ2-7 to the DNA end suggests the J call may be wrong. CDR3 size: 13 residues. CDR1 is MNHEY and CDR2 is SVGEGT in the germline V gene. This CDR3 is CASRYSGFYEQYF. In DNA form, the CDR3 reads TGTGCCAGCAGGTACTCGGGCTTTTACGAGCAGTACTTC.